Below, 12 T cell receptor beta chains from the same sample are listed, as sequenced in a study of spatial heterogeneity in lung cancer. Time point reported: blood at routine non-recurrence follow-up after resection. MiXCR, applied by TCRdb to the 5' RACE reads, yields one record per CDR3 protein. This sample has tens of thousands of distinct CDR3 sequences; 5.4% occur once, and the top ten carry about 24%. The sample consisted of PBMCs, taken at follow-up. These receptor sequences come from a female donor with early-stage non-small cell lung cancer.

This clonotype was observed many times. This CDR3 reads CASSLDSGRDTEAFF. DNA of the CDR3: TGTGCCAGCAGCTTGGATTCAGGACGGGACACTGAAGCTTTCTTT. This rearrangement joins TRBV5-4 to TRBJ1-1; no firm D call. The CDR3 sequence is 15 residues long. V shed 0 bases and J shed 3 bases, with 12 bases lying between them. Germline assignment: CDR1 SGHNT and CDR2 YYREEE (reference sequence).

This clonotype was counted many times. The V call is TRBV5-1, the J call TRBJ1-1; perhaps TRBD1 as D (6 bases). The CDR3 runs 13 residues. Trimming took 5 bases from V and 1 from J, leaving 9 bases between them. Germline loops: CDR1 SGHRS, CDR2 YFSETQ. In nucleotides, the CDR3 is TGCGCCAGCAGTGAACAGGGGAACACTGAAGCTTTCTTT. Translating gives CASSEQGNTEAFF.

This clonotype was seen repeatedly, ten times or more. The chain is built from TRBV7-6 and TRBJ1-1, with a weak D call TRBD1 (5 bases). Germline V gene data show CDR1 as SGHVS and CDR2 as FNYEAQ. The V and J ends lost 5 bases and 4 bases respectively, with 26 bases between them. This CDR3 is 18 amino acids long. The CDR3 reads CASSPNIPPRGGSTEAFF. The CDR3 bases are TGTGCCAGCAGCCCCAATATACCCCCGCGGGGGGGTAGCACTGAAGCTTTCTTT.

This clonotype was counted ten times or more. The J gene is TRBJ2-1, the V gene TRBV7-8, with 9 bases aligning to TRBD1. Trimming cost V 5 bases and J 3 bases; bases outside gene matches: 14. This CDR3 spans 18 amino acids. From germline, CDR1 is SGHVS and CDR2 FQNEAQ. The CDR3 here is CASSAGQGTHSDYNEQFF. The CDR3 DNA reads as TGTGCCAGCAGCGCGGGACAGGGAACCCACTCGGACTACAATGAGCAGTTCTTC.

The chain carries TRBV12-3 or TRBV12-4 and TRBJ1-5, with D unclear. Trimming pared 6 bases from V and 3 bases from J, leaving 9 bases between. The CDR3 contains 13 residues. For the CDR3, the DNA is TGTGCCAGCAGCCTTTCCCTCAATCAGCCCCAGCATTTT. Translating gives CASSLSLNQPQHF.

This clonotype occurred many times. This chain uses TRBV11-1 with TRBJ2-3; 9 nucleotides match TRBD1. Trimming at V came to 5 bases and at J to 3 bases, leaving 12 bases not matched to a gene. Germline CDR1 SGHAT, CDR2 FQDESV (reference sequence). The CDR3 length is 17 residues. CDR3 residues: CASSDETGGAGTDTQYF. In DNA form, the CDR3 reads TGTGCCAGCAGCGACGAAACAGGGGGCGCGGGTACAGATACGCAGTATTTT.

This clonotype was seen at least ten times. The chain recombines TRBV5-1 with TRBJ2-5, with D unclear. V shed 5 bases and J shed 2 bases, with 10 bases lying between them. Germline loops: CDR1 SGHRS, CDR2 YFSETQ. This CDR3 is built from 13 residues. CDR3 DNA: TGCGCCAGCAGGGGCAGGCCTCAAGAGACCCAGTACTTC. Amino acid sequence: CASRGRPQETQYF.

A single count supports this clonotype. V and J are TRBV27 and TRBJ2-1, with 9 bases matching TRBD2. The CDR3 has 15 residues. The germline gives CDR1 MNHEY, CDR2 SMNVEV (reference sequence). V lost 4 bases to trimming and J lost 7 bases; unmatched junction nucleotides: 8. Here the CDR3 reads CASSWGAGGPNEQFF. CDR3 sequence (DNA): TGTGCCAGCAGTTGGGGGGCGGGAGGGCCTAATGAGCAGTTCTTC.

This clonotype was detected ten times or more. This chain links TRBV4-2 with TRBJ2-3; 10 bases fit TRBD1. With 3 bases clipped from V and 0 bases from J, the junction kept 3 bases outside the gene matches. CDR3 size: 16 residues. The germline V gene has CDR1 LGHNA and CDR2 YNFKEQ. CDR3 sequence (DNA): TGTGCCAGCAGCCAGGGACAGGGGACGAGCACAGATACGCAGTATTTT. It is translated as CASSQGQGTSTDTQYF.

There are many counts of this clonotype. The chain joins TRBV29-1 to TRBJ2-1; 7 bases map to TRBD2. CDR3 size: 15 residues. The germline V gene has CDR1 SQVTM and CDR2 ANQGSEA. After removal of 6 bases from V and 5 bases from J, the junction contained 13 bases not matched to a gene. The CDR3 sequence is CSVRGLGGTHNEQFF. CDR3 bases: TGCAGCGTCCGCGGACTAGGAGGGACCCACAATGAGCAGTTCTTC.

The chain employs TRBV20-1 and TRBJ2-1; perhaps TRBD2 as D (6 bases). The germline gives CDR1 DFQATT, CDR2 SNEGSKA (reference sequence). V dropped 6 bases and J dropped 2 bases, with 11 bases sitting between them. This CDR3 spans 13 amino acids. CDR3 sequence reads: CSAPTGAYNEQFF. CDR3 sequence (DNA): TGCAGTGCCCCGACGGGGGCCTACAATGAGCAGTTCTTC.

This clonotype showed up many times. The rearrangement links TRBV28 to TRBJ2-1; D is unresolved. V was trimmed by 6 bases and J by 4 bases, leaving 10 bases between them. Germline V gene lookup returns CDR1 MDHEN and CDR2 SYDVKM. This CDR3 has 13 amino acids. Here the CDR3 reads CASSLGPYNEQFF. CDR3 nucleotides: TGTGCCAGCAGCCTCGGGCCGTACAATGAGCAGTTCTTC.